This TCR beta chain was recorded in a study of early stage breast cancer tumors. Germline V gene data show CDR1 as MDHEN and CDR2 as SYDVKM. Trimming shortened V by 5 bases and J by 6 bases, and 10 bases separated the two germline ends. The CDR3 consists of 12 residues. Measured with immunoSEQ multiplex PCR; TCRdb has only the in-frame clones, and not every one. The sample consists of fewer than 80,000 clones, approximately 84% of them appearing once. Only one count was recorded for this clone. The rearrangement links TRBV28 to TRBJ1-2; D call uncertain. Material: blood. The clonotype originates from a person aged 40 to 50 with breast cancer. The CDR3 loop is CASSRADNGYTF. In nucleotides, the CDR3 is TGTGCCAGCAGTCGGGCAGATAATGGCTACACCTTC.